What follows are 3 T cell receptor beta chains derived from one specimen sequenced in a study of shared clonotypes between healthy human individuals. Sequencing was performed with immunoSEQ multiplex PCR; in TCRdb, only in-frame clones are kept and a portion is missing. The sample has about 710,000 clones, approximately 77% seen once. Sequencing input: memory CD4+ T cells sorted from blood. Subset reported: CD45RA-negative fraction. All receptors derive from a young woman in good health.

V is TRBV6-5 and J is TRBJ2-2, with 9 nucleotides matching TRBD1. This CDR3 is 14 amino acids long. V dropped 0 bases and J dropped 7; count of bases not matched to a gene: 0. CDR1 and CDR2 from the germline V gene are MNHEY and SVGAGI. CDR3 residues: CASSYSTGGGELFF. CDR3 in DNA: TGTGCCAGCAGTTACTCGACAGGGGGCGGGGAGCTGTTTTTT.

The chain couples TRBV25-1 to TRBJ2-5; either TRBD1 or TRBD2 may supply D (5 bases each). V was shortened by 1 base and J by 3 bases, with 15 bases between the two germline ends. Germline lookup yields CDR1 MGHDK and CDR2 SYGVNS. The length of the CDR3 is 16 residues. DNA of the CDR3: TGTGCCAGCAGTGAATTATCGGGGACCGCAAAAGAGACCCAGTACTTC. It is translated as CASSELSGTAKETQYF.

This clone was counted between two and nine times. The genes are TRBV19 and TRBJ1-3; 8 bases are shared with TRBD1. The J segment lost 2 bases and the V segment lost 8 bases, leaving 5 bases of the junction unmatched. This CDR3 spans 14 amino acids. The germline V gene encodes CDR1 LNHDA and CDR2 SQIVND (reference sequence). CDR3: CASQDRGPGNTIYF. The CDR3 DNA reads TGTGCCAGTCAAGACAGGGGCCCTGGAAACACCATATATTTT.